A selection of T cell receptor beta chains follows, all from one sample in a study of blood T cell repertoires in COVID-19. Method: immunoSEQ multiplex PCR; TCRdb's copy keeps in-frame clones and lacks some. Of 50,000 to 60,000 clones detected, roughly 87% appear once; the ten largest clones hold roughly 3.7%. The sample comprised peripheral blood. These receptors all stem from a man aged 35-49 years with COVID-19, enrolled during active disease. Each CDR3 is given with its conserved first and last residue. The D gene is left open where the match is weak. Expanded clones get a size class; other rows say once, few or many, or leave the size out.

>15|TRBJ1-4|-|-|TRBV6-6
CASRATYATNEKLFF
TGTGCCAGCAGGGCAACGTACGCAACTAATGAAAAACTGTTTTTT
>14|TRBJ1-2|-|TRBD1|TRBV2
CASRGTGWRYGYTF
TGTGCCAGCAGGGGGACAGGGTGGCGGTATGGCTACACCTTC
>15|TRBJ1-2|-|-|TRBV28
CASSPINREFTGYTF
TGTGCCAGCAGCCCTATTAACAGGGAGTTTACGGGCTACACCTTC
>15|TRBJ1-2|-|TRBD1|TRBV7-9
CASSSGTGNRYGYTF
TGTGCCAGCAGCTCCGGGACAGGGAATAGATATGGCTACACCTTC
>12|TRBJ2-5|-|-|TRBV18
CASSSSEGPQYF
TGTGCCAGCTCATCCTCGGAGGGGCCCCAGTACTTC
>15|TRBJ2-3|once|TRBD1|TRBV27
CASSLYWTGGGTQYF
TGTGCCAGCAGTCTATACTGGACAGGCGGAGGTACGCAGTATTTT
>16|TRBJ2-1|-|TRBD2|TRBV7-8
CASSVSGGAVLNEQFF
TGTGCCAGCAGCGTAAGCGGGGGGGCCGTATTGAATGAGCAGTTCTTC
>14|TRBJ2-2|-|TRBD1|TRBV27
CASSRQGNTGELFF
TGTGCCAGCAGCAGACAGGGGAACACCGGGGAGCTGTTTTTT
>14|TRBJ1-2|-|TRBD1|TRBV18
CASSPDRGSSGYTF
TGTGCCAGCTCACCGGACAGGGGTAGCTCTGGCTACACCTTC
>16|TRBJ1-2|few|TRBD1|TRBV5-6
CASSYTDADRVEGYTF
TGTGCCAGCAGCTATACGGATGCGGACAGGGTAGAGGGCTACACCTTC
>15|TRBJ2-7|once|TRBD1|TRBV20-1
CSASGLDRGSYEQYF
TGCAGTGCTAGTGGTCTCGACAGGGGATCCTACGAGCAGTACTTC
>15|TRBJ2-2|-|-|TRBV4-1
CASSQGWQSTGELFF
TGCGCCAGCAGCCAAGGTTGGCAGTCCACCGGGGAGCTGTTTTTT
>14|TRBJ1-4|-|TRBD1|TRBV2
CASSEGPGQPKLFF
TGTGCCAGCAGCGAGGGACCGGGACAGCCAAAACTGTTTTTT
>19|TRBJ2-1|-|TRBD2|TRBV4-1
CASSQGGLAGGRSYNEQFF
TGCGCCAGCAGCCAGGGGGGACTAGCGGGCGGCCGCTCCTACAATGAGCAGTTCTTC
>12|TRBJ1-1|-|-|TRBV2
CASRGSGTEAFF
TGTGCCTCCAGGGGTAGCGGGACTGAAGCTTTCTTT
>14|TRBJ1-1|-|-|TRBV5-1
CASSAVGGNTEAFF
TGCGCCAGCAGCGCCGTGGGGGGAAACACTGAAGCTTTCTTT
>14|TRBJ1-1|-|-|TRBV29-1
CSVENTGMNTEAFF
TGCAGCGTTGAAAATACAGGGATGAACACTGAAGCTTTCTTT
>13|TRBJ1-1|-|-|TRBV28
CASTGHPNTEAFF
TGTGCCAGCACTGGACATCCCAACACTGAAGCTTTCTTT
>16|TRBJ2-5|-|TRBD2|TRBV29-1
CSVEGSSGGAYETQYF
TGCAGCGTTGAGGGAAGTAGCGGGGGGGCCTATGAGACCCAGTACTTC
>15|TRBJ2-2|-|TRBD2|TRBV7-3
CASSLGGRGTGELFF
TGTGCCAGCAGCTTAGGCGGGAGGGGCACCGGGGAGCTGTTTTTT
>14|TRBJ2-7|-|-|TRBV7-9
CASSTETVPYEQYF
TGTGCCAGCAGCACAGAGACGGTCCCCTACGAGCAGTACTTC
>14|TRBJ1-1|-|TRBD1|TRBV10-1
CASSPDRENTEAFF
TGCGCCAGCAGCCCGGACAGGGAGAACACTGAAGCTTTCTTT
>15|TRBJ1-1|-|-|TRBV11-3
CASSLVEGMNTEAFF
TGTGCCAGCAGCTTAGTAGAGGGCATGAACACTGAAGCTTTCTTT
>11|TRBJ2-3|once|-|TRBV20-1
CSARKQDTQYF
TGCAGTGCTAGAAAACAAGATACGCAGTATTTT
>17|TRBJ2-7|-|TRBD1|TRBV7-9
CASSLGGRDRVGYEQYF
TGTGCCAGCAGCTTAGGCGGCCGGGACAGGGTAGGCTACGAGCAGTACTTC
>14|TRBJ1-2|-|-|TRBV3-1/TRBV3-2
CASSATLQGGGYTF
TGTGCCAGCAGCGCCACCTTGCAGGGCGGTGGCTACACCTTC
>15|TRBJ1-6|-|-|TRBV2
CASSVNGGGNSPLHF
TGTGCCAGCAGTGTGAACGGCGGGGGTAATTCACCCCTCCACTTT
>12|TRBJ1-3|few|-|TRBV10-3
CAISSSGNTIYF
TGTGCCATCAGCAGCTCTGGAAACACCATATATTTT
>14|TRBJ1-2|once|TRBD1|TRBV24-1
CATSDSTGVGVHTF
TGTGCCACCAGTGATTCTACAGGGGTGGGTGTCCACACCTTC
>12|TRBJ1-6|-|-|TRBV14
CASSQPSSPLHF
TGTGCCAGCAGCCAACCCAGTTCACCCCTCCACTTT
>18|TRBJ2-1|-|TRBD2|TRBV11-2
CASSLGGGLAGLLGEQFF
TGTGCCAGCAGCTTAGGGGGGGGACTAGCGGGCCTCCTTGGGGAGCAGTTCTTC
>17|TRBJ2-5|-|TRBD2|TRBV25-1
CASSELGLAGGRETQYF
TGTGCCAGCAGTGAATTAGGACTAGCGGGGGGGCGAGAGACCCAGTACTTC
>18|TRBJ2-1|-|TRBD2|TRBV24-1
CATSDTGLAGGSYNEQFF
TGTGCCACCAGTGATACCGGGCTAGCGGGAGGGTCCTACAATGAGCAGTTCTTC
>13|TRBJ1-2|-|-|TRBV28
CATRVGRDYGYTF
TGTGCCACCCGCGTGGGGCGCGACTATGGCTACACCTTC
>15|TRBJ2-7|once|TRBD1|TRBV11-2
CASSLATGAIYEQYF
TGTGCCAGCAGCTTAGCGACAGGGGCGATCTACGAGCAGTACTTC
>14|TRBJ1-6|-|-|TRBV6-5
CASRGTFGPSPLHF
TGTGCCAGCAGAGGGACTTTTGGACCTTCACCCCTCCACTTT
>16|TRBJ2-3|-|TRBD1|TRBV4-1
CASSRTGTGDTDTQYF
TGCGCCAGCAGCCGTACCGGGACAGGGGATACAGATACGCAGTATTTT
>18|TRBJ2-3|once|-|TRBV23-1
CASSHSTLDCPSTDTQYF
TGCGCCAGCAGTCATAGCACTTTAGATTGTCCTAGCACAGATACGCAGTATTTT
>15|TRBJ2-5|-|TRBD2|TRBV7-2
CASSLTGGSGETQYF
TGTGCCAGCAGCCTCACCGGGGGGTCGGGGGAGACCCAGTACTTC
>16|TRBJ2-7|-|TRBD1|TRBV9
CASGPDFGTGRREQYF
TGTGCCAGCGGCCCCGATTTCGGGACAGGGCGTCGCGAGCAGTACTTC
>15|TRBJ1-2|-|TRBD1|TRBV13
CASSSGQGPPYGYTF
TGTGCCAGCAGCTCAGGACAGGGGCCACCCTATGGCTACACCTTC
>16|TRBJ2-7|-|TRBD2|TRBV11-2
CASSPGTSGLSYEQYF
TGTGCCAGCAGCCCCGGGACTAGCGGGCTCTCCTACGAGCAGTACTTC
>14|TRBJ1-3|-|-|TRBV5-5
CASSLVPGSATIYF
TGTGCCAGCAGCTTGGTCCCGGGGTCGGCCACCATATATTTT
>15|TRBJ2-1|few|-|TRBV7-7
CASSLNLAAADEQFF
TGTGCTAGCAGCTTAAATTTAGCGGCCGCCGATGAGCAGTTCTTC
>14|TRBJ1-3|-|TRBD1|TRBV2
CASRDRGDGNTIYF
TGTGCCAGCAGGGACAGGGGAGATGGAAACACCATATATTTT
>13|TRBJ1-2|-|TRBD1|TRBV5-1
CASSPGQGRGYTF
TGCGCCAGCAGCCCGGGACAGGGACGAGGCTACACCTTC
>13|TRBJ1-5|few|-|TRBV2
CASSRRDNQPQHF
TGTGCCAGCAGCAGACGGGACAATCAGCCCCAGCATTTT
>17|TRBJ2-3|-|TRBD2|TRBV10-2
CASLRVGLAGPLSTQYF
TGCGCCAGCCTGCGGGTGGGACTAGCGGGACCGCTAAGTACGCAGTATTTT
>17|TRBJ2-5|-|TRBD2|TRBV13
CASSLIGSGRFGETQYF
TGTGCCAGCAGCTTGATCGGTAGCGGGAGGTTTGGGGAGACCCAGTACTTC
>11|TRBJ2-7|-|-|TRBV5-4
CASSFSGSVPF
TGTGCCAGCAGCTTCTCGGGATCCGTTCCTTTC
>13|TRBJ1-2|-|TRBD1|TRBV6-6
CASSPGQNYGYTF
TGTGCCAGCAGTCCGGGACAGAACTATGGCTACACCTTC
>12|TRBJ2-3|-|-|TRBV28
CASSLRDYTQYF
TGTGCCAGCAGTTTAAGGGACTATACGCAGTATTTT
>15|TRBJ2-7|few|TRBD1|TRBV7-9
CASSFRPGQPYEQYF
TGTGCCAGCAGCTTTAGGCCGGGACAGCCCTACGAGCAGTACTTC
>14|TRBJ1-2|-|-|TRBV28
CASSLNAGVGGYTF
TGTGCCAGCAGTTTAAACGCAGGGGTGGGCGGCTACACCTTC
>13|TRBJ1-2|-|TRBD1|TRBV15
CATSSGQARGYTF
TGTGCCACCAGCTCCGGACAGGCGCGAGGCTACACCTTC